The 18 T cell receptor beta chains reported below all come from one sample, sequenced in a study of blood T cell repertoires in COVID-19. The table came from immunoSEQ multiplex PCR; TCRdb's copy has only in-frame clones and leaves some out. Among approximately 220,000 clones, around four fifths were seen once, and the ten largest hold about 5.1%. The sample taken for sequencing was peripheral blood. The receptors were gathered from a woman aged 55-69 years who had recovered from COVID-19.

This clone was counted between two and nine times. The rearrangement uses TRBV6-2 or TRBV6-3 and TRBJ2-1; 13 bases map to TRBD2. Germline loops: CDR1 MNHEY, CDR2 SVGEGT. J gave up 7 bases and V 6 bases, and 12 bases lay outside the gene matches. The CDR3 runs to 17 residues. The DNA for the CDR3 is TGTGCCAGCAGCTTCACTAGCGGGGGGGCCAGTCGGAATGAGCAGTTCTTC. Translating gives CASSFTSGGASRNEQFF.

The chain couples TRBV7-3 to TRBJ2-1; D is unclear. Germline CDR1 SGHTA, CDR2 FQGTGA. This CDR3 contains 13 residues. V shed 1 base and J shed 9 bases, with 10 bases lying between them. The DNA for the CDR3 is TGTGCCAGCAGCTTAAATCTAGGCGGTGAGCAGTTCTTC. Translated: CASSLNLGGEQFF.

The rearrangement joins TRBV7-8 to TRBJ2-5, with D maybe TRBD2 (6 bases). CDR1 and CDR2 (germline): SGHVS, FQNEAQ. Trimming shortened V by 2 bases and J by 1 base, and 14 bases separated the two germline ends. The CDR3 contains 16 residues. The CDR3 loop is CASSLLSTRLQETQYF. CDR3 DNA sequence: TGTGCCAGCAGCTTACTTTCGACTAGGCTCCAAGAGACCCAGTACTTC.

The V gene is TRBV28, the J gene TRBJ1-6; maybe TRBD1 (5 bases). The CDR3 spans 15 residues. Trimming removed 7 bases at V and 5 bases at J, with 15 bases between. Germline loops: CDR1 MDHEN, CDR2 SYDVKM. The CDR3 nucleotides read TGTGCCAGCACCTCTCGGACACCGAATAATTCACCCCTCCACTTT. The encoded protein is CASTSRTPNNSPLHF. The full variable domain, with the rest looked up from reference TRBV28 and TRBJ1-6, is DVKVTQSSRYLVKRTGEKVFLECVQDMDHENMFWYRQDPGLGLRLIYFSYDVKMKEKGDIPEGYSVSREKKERFSLILESASTNQTSMYLCASTSRTPNNSPLHFGNGTRLTVT.

This chain joins TRBV3-1 (or the pseudogene TRBV3-2) and TRBJ2-3; TRBD2 aligns across 8 bases. V lost 4 bases and J lost 1; bases outside the gene matches: 4. The CDR3 is made up of 15 amino acids. Germline CDR1 is LGHDT and CDR2 is YNNKEL (reference sequence). CDR3 coding DNA: TGTGCCAGCAGCCTTTCGCGGGGGGGCACAGATACGCAGTATTTT. Encoded protein: CASSLSRGGTDTQYF.

The J gene is TRBJ2-3, the V gene TRBV2; maybe TRBD1 (6 bases). V shed 10 bases and J shed 8 bases, with 22 bases lying between them. The CDR3 length is 14 residues. The germline V gene encodes CDR1 SNHLY and CDR2 FYNNEI. The CDR3 loop is CATGPGQDFGTQYF. The CDR3 region has the DNA TGTGCCACGGGGCCGGGACAAGATTTTGGTACGCAGTATTTT. The full variable domain, with the rest looked up from reference TRBV2 and TRBJ2-3, is EPEVTQTPSHQVTQMGQEVILRCVPISNHLYFYWYRQILGQKVEFLVSFYNNEISEKSEIFDDQFSVERPDGSNFTLKIRSTKLEDSAMYFCATGPGQDFGTQYFGPGTRLTVL.

This chain links TRBV25-1 with TRBJ1-4; D is unclear. The V gene lost 2 bases and the J gene lost 6 bases, with 7 bases spanning the gap. The CDR3 runs to 13 residues. The germline CDR1 and CDR2 sequences are MGHDK and SYGVNS. CDR3 residues: CASSEGQDEKLFF. The CDR3 nucleotides read TGTGCCAGCAGTGAAGGGCAAGATGAAAAACTGTTTTTT.

The rearrangement uses TRBV19 and TRBJ1-1, with D maybe TRBD1 (5 bases). Germline-derived CDR1 and CDR2 are LNHDA and SQIVND (reference sequence). The CDR3 runs 13 residues. With 6 bases removed from V and 5 bases from J, the gap between germline ends came to 13 bases. CDR3 sequence reads: CASSSLGGTEAFF. The CDR3 DNA follows: TGTGCCAGTAGCTCTCTCGGGGGGACTGAAGCTTTCTTT.

This clone was observed once. The chain carries TRBV6-5 and TRBJ2-3; 10 bases are shared with TRBD1. The germline CDR1 and CDR2 sequences are MNHEY and SVGAGI. The CDR3 runs to 14 residues. V gave up 6 bases and J gave up 3 bases; unmatched junction bases: 3. The CDR3 is CASRRQGATDTQYF. CDR3 nucleotides: TGTGCCAGCAGGAGACAGGGGGCTACAGATACGCAGTATTTT.

The chain uses TRBV15 and TRBJ2-7, with D perhaps matching TRBD2 (6 bases). The CDR3 contains 15 residues. Trimming removed 0 bases from V and 6 bases from J, with 15 bases in between. In germline, CDR1 is LNHNV, CDR2 YYDKDF (reference sequence). The CDR3 DNA reads TGTGCCACCAGCAGAGATGGGAGGCAGGGCGGCGAGCAGTACTTC. Its protein is CATSRDGRQGGEQYF.

The chain recombines TRBV10-3 with TRBJ2-2; perhaps TRBD2 as D (5 bases). CDR3 length equals 14 residues. Germline values: CDR1 ENHRY, CDR2 SYGVKD. V shed 7 bases and J shed 1 base, with 10 bases lying between them. The chain's CDR3 is CAITRTLNTGELFF. The CDR3, as DNA: TGTGCCATCACCCGGACTCTGAACACCGGGGAGCTGTTTTTT.

The genes are TRBV4-2 and TRBJ1-5, with TRBD1 matching 10 bases. In germline, CDR1 is LGHNA, CDR2 YNFKEQ. V was clipped by 4 bases and J by 4 bases; unmatched bases: 7. The CDR3 length is 16 residues. In nucleotides, the CDR3 is TGTGCCAGCAGCCCCAGGGACAGGGGCCTTAATCAGCCCCAGCATTTT. This sequence encodes CASSPRDRGLNQPQHF.

This rearrangement joins TRBV7-8 to TRBJ1-5; 8 nucleotides match TRBD1. CDR1 and CDR2 from the germline V gene are SGHVS and FQNEAQ. After removal of 6 bases from V and 1 base from J, the junction contained 8 bases not matched to a gene. This CDR3 is 16 amino acids long. The CDR3 is CASRPDRVSSNQPQHF. The CDR3 region has the DNA TGTGCCAGCAGGCCGGACAGGGTCTCGAGCAATCAGCCCCAGCATTTT.

The chain carries TRBV14 and TRBJ2-7, with 9 bases aligning to TRBD1. The length of the CDR3 is 15 residues. The V and J ends lost 1 base and 3 bases, in that order; junction bases with no gene match: 4. Germline V gives CDR1 SGHDN, CDR2 FVKESK. The CDR3 sequence is CASSQVGGQGYEQYF. As DNA, the CDR3 is TGTGCCAGCAGCCAAGTTGGGGGACAGGGCTACGAGCAGTACTTC.

This chain uses TRBV7-6 with TRBJ1-4; maybe TRBD1 (5 bases). The germline CDR1 and CDR2 sequences are SGHVS and FNYEAQ. The CDR3 consists of 14 residues. V was clipped by 2 bases and J by 7 bases, with 11 bases between them. The CDR3, as DNA: TGTGCCAGCAGCTTATCCAGGGTCCGTGAAAAACTGTTTTTT. Protein sequence: CASSLSRVREKLFF. Together with reference TRBV7-6 and TRBJ1-4, the CDR3 gives the full variable domain: GAGVSQSPRYKVTKRGQDVALRCDPISGHVSLYWYRQALGQGPEFLTYFNYEAQQDKSGLPNDRFSAERPEGSISTLTIQRTEQRDSAMYRCASSLSRVREKLFFGSGTQLSVL.

The gene calls are TRBV6-2 or TRBV6-3 and TRBJ1-2, with D uncertain. Trimming stripped 3 bases from V and 5 bases from J, with 10 bases between. Germline CDR1 is MNHEY and CDR2 is SVGEGT. This CDR3 comprises 13 residues. The CDR3 protein is CASSYLGEYGYTF. The CDR3 DNA sequence: TGTGCCAGCAGTTATCTTGGGGAGTATGGCTACACCTTC.

The rearrangement links TRBV4-3 to TRBJ2-3; 8 bases match TRBD2. This CDR3 has 17 amino acids. Germline CDR1 LGHNA, CDR2 YSLEER. Trimming cost V 0 bases and J 1 base; bases outside gene matches: 6. The CDR3 DNA is TGCGCCAGCAGCCAAGAAGGCACAGCGGGGGGCACAGATACGCAGTATTTT. Translated, it gives CASSQEGTAGGTDTQYF.

This clone was seen more than once but under ten times. The chain joins TRBV20-1 to TRBJ2-3; possibly TRBD2 for D (7 bases). Germline CDR1 DFQATT, CDR2 SNEGSKA (reference sequence). V was trimmed by 3 bases and J by 9 bases, leaving 13 bases between them. This CDR3 is 12 amino acids long. The CDR3 protein is CSASLRGGTQYF. Written as DNA, the CDR3 is TGCAGTGCTAGTCTTAGGGGGGGGACGCAGTATTTT.